This T cell receptor (beta chain) appears in the sequencing data of a study of lymphopenia after photon versus proton radiotherapy. Assay used: immunoSEQ multiplex PCR; TCRdb lists only in-frame clones, some missing. Altogether roughly 58,000 clones are present, approximately 90% being singletons, with the ten largest covering about 13%. The CDR3 is 15 residues long. The V end lost 2 bases, the J end lost 1 base, and 11 bases lay between the germline ends. Germline values: CDR1 SNHLY, CDR2 FYNNEI. This material consisted of peripheral blood, taken from a patient treated with proton-based radiotherapy. The chain couples TRBV2 to TRBJ1-1, with unresolved D. The receptor's source is an elderly man with esophageal cancer. The CDR3 sequence is CASSEQPAGNTEAFF. The CDR3 DNA is TGTGCCAGCAGTGAACAGCCGGCAGGGAACACTGAAGCTTTCTTT. Based on the CDR3 plus reference TRBV2 and TRBJ1-1, the full variable domain is EPEVTQTPSHQVTQMGQEVILRCVPISNHLYFYWYRQILGQKVEFLVSFYNNEISEKSEIFDDQFSVERPDGSNFTLKIRSTKLEDSAMYFCASSEQPAGNTEAFFGQGTRLTVV.